One and the same sample provided the 15 T cell receptor beta chains below, sequenced in a study of blood T cell repertoires in COVID-19. Clones were sequenced by immunoSEQ multiplex PCR, and TCRdb holds only the in-frame ones, with some missing. The data contain about 160,000 clones, approximately 86% of them singletons. The sample comprised peripheral blood. These receptors were collected from an older woman who had recovered from COVID-19.

The rearrangement joins TRBV10-3 to TRBJ1-1; 8 bases align to TRBD1. The junction had 5 bases not matched to a gene; V was cut back by 11 bases and J by 0 bases. Germline CDR1 ENHRY, CDR2 SYGVKD. CDR3 size: 13 residues. The chain's CDR3 is CASGTGLNTEAFF. The CDR3 DNA sequence: TGTGCCTCAGGGACAGGTCTGAACACTGAAGCTTTCTTT.

V is TRBV14 and J is TRBJ2-5; D is ambiguous. Germline V gene lookup returns CDR1 SGHDN and CDR2 FVKESK. The CDR3 sequence is 11 residues long. Trimming took 0 bases from V and 9 from J, leaving 5 bases between them. CDR3 loop: CASSQETAQYF. CDR3 DNA: TGTGCCAGCAGCCAAGAAACGGCCCAGTACTTC.

This clone was seen a handful of times. V is TRBV4-1 and J is TRBJ2-7; D possibly corresponds to TRBD2 (5 bases). CDR1 MGHRA and CDR2 YSYEKL come from the germline V gene. The length of the CDR3 is 16 residues. V lost 4 bases to trimming and J lost 0 bases, with 16 bases between them. The DNA of the CDR3 is TGCGCCAGCAGCCCCGTGCCTAGCCTGAGCTCCTACGAGCAGTACTTC. It translates to CASSPVPSLSSYEQYF.

The chain joins TRBV28 to TRBJ1-4; D uncertain. V was pared by 6 bases and J by 0 bases, with 8 bases between. Germline V gene lookup returns CDR1 MDHEN and CDR2 SYDVKM. The CDR3 sequence is 14 residues long. The CDR3 loop reads CASSAYATNEKLFF. The CDR3 DNA follows: TGTGCCAGCAGCGCGTATGCAACTAATGAAAAACTGTTTTTT. The full variable domain, its missing parts supplied by reference TRBV28 and TRBJ1-4, is DVKVTQSSRYLVKRTGEKVFLECVQDMDHENMFWYRQDPGLGLRLIYFSYDVKMKEKGDIPEGYSVSREKKERFSLILESASTNQTSMYLCASSAYATNEKLFFGSGTQLSVL.

The rearrangement uses TRBV5-1 and TRBJ2-5; D is possibly TRBD1 (6 bases). Germline V CDR1 and CDR2: SGHRS, YFSETQ. The V end was cut by 2 bases, the J end by 1 base, with 9 bases between. The CDR3 loop spans 14 amino acids. The DNA of the CDR3 is TGCGCCAGCAGCTTCGGGACACTCCAAGAGACCCAGTACTTC. It codes for CASSFGTLQETQYF. The variable domain in full, completed from reference TRBV5-1 and TRBJ2-5, reads KAGVTQTPRYLIKTRGQQVTLSCSPISGHRSVSWYQQTPGQGLQFLFEYFSETQRNKGNFPGRFSGRQFSNSRSEMNVSTLELGDSALYLCASSFGTLQETQYFGPGTRLLVL.

The V gene is TRBV5-1, the J gene TRBJ1-1, with D possibly being TRBD1 (5 bases). The germline V and J ends were trimmed by 7 bases and 0 bases, with 10 bases remaining between them. CDR3 length: 13 amino acids. Germline V CDR1 and CDR2: SGHRS, YFSETQ. CDR3 DNA: TGCGCCAGCGGAGACAGTATGAACACTGAAGCTTTCTTT. Translated: CASGDSMNTEAFF.

The V gene is TRBV3-1 (or the pseudogene TRBV3-2), the J gene TRBJ2-7; 7 bases fit TRBD2. The ends lost 4 bases at V and 10 bases at J; junction bases unmatched: 13. The germline CDR1 and CDR2 sequences are LGHDT and YNNKEL (reference sequence). CDR3 length: 14 residues. CDR3 DNA sequence: TGTGCCAGCAGCCTCGGGACTACCACCCCCTTCCAGTACTTC. Protein product: CASSLGTTTPFQYF.

This chain connects TRBV19 to TRBJ1-2; no firm D call. The CDR3 is 15 residues long. The V end lost 5 bases, the J end lost 2 bases, and 15 bases lay between the germline ends. Germline assignment: CDR1 LNHDA and CDR2 SQIVND (reference sequence). In DNA, the CDR3 is TGTGCCAGTAGTTCAAGCGGTCCGGAAAACTATGGCTACACCTTC. The encoded protein is CASSSSGPENYGYTF.

The chain is built from TRBV28 and TRBJ1-5; D unresolved. Trimming pared 1 base from V and 0 bases from J, leaving 7 bases between. Germline V gene data show CDR1 as MDHEN and CDR2 as SYDVKM. CDR3 length: 15 residues. The CDR3 sequence: CASSLLEYSNQPQHF. In nucleotides, the CDR3 is TGTGCCAGCAGTTTATTAGAATATAGCAATCAGCCCCAGCATTTT.

This clone was counted a few times. The chain combines TRBV5-8 with TRBJ2-7; unclear D gene. Germline loops: CDR1 SGHTS, CDR2 YDEGEE. Trimming stripped 4 bases from V and 7 bases from J, with 12 bases between. This CDR3 is 12 amino acids long. The CDR3 here is CASSQLTVEQYF. As DNA, the CDR3 is TGTGCCAGCAGCCAACTTACGGTGGAGCAGTACTTC.

The chain employs TRBV11-2 and TRBJ2-5, with unresolved D. This CDR3 contains 15 residues. V lost 6 bases, J lost 0 bases, and 14 bases lay in between. Germline V lookup: CDR1 SGHAT, CDR2 FQNNGV. The CDR3 here is CASRKPGRYQETQYF. The CDR3 coding sequence is TGTGCCAGCAGGAAACCGGGTCGTTACCAAGAGACCCAGTACTTC.

The chain uses TRBV6-6 and TRBJ1-2; D not certain. The V gene's germline CDR1 is MNHNY and CDR2 SVGAGI (reference sequence). Trimming removed 7 bases at V and 0 bases at J, with 15 bases between. The CDR3 contains 15 residues. CDR3 nucleotides: TGTGCCAGCATCCTCAACTTGAGCGCTAACTATGGCTACACCTTC. This encodes CASILNLSANYGYTF.

The table lists this clone with a count of one. The V call is TRBV11-1, the J call TRBJ2-2; maybe TRBD2 (5 bases). This CDR3 contains 15 residues. Trimming pared 6 bases from V and 5 bases from J, leaving 16 bases between. Germline values: CDR1 SGHAT, CDR2 FQDESV (reference sequence). CDR3 nucleotides: TGTGCCAGCAGTCCCAGACGGCAGCGGACCGGGGAGCTGTTTTTT. Its translation: CASSPRRQRTGELFF.

The rearrangement links TRBV6-5 to TRBJ1-5; maybe TRBD1 (6 bases). Germline V lookup: CDR1 MNHEY, CDR2 SVGAGI. Trimming removed 8 bases from V and 1 base from J, with 9 bases in between. The CDR3 extends over 13 amino acids. The CDR3 spells CASSGTSNQPQHF. Here the CDR3 DNA reads TGTGCCAGCTCTGGGACAAGCAATCAGCCCCAGCATTTT.

The rearrangement links TRBV6-5 to TRBJ1-6, with D possibly matching TRBD1 (5 bases). The CDR3 has 13 residues. Germline CDR1 reads MNHEY; CDR2 reads SVGAGI. V shed 7 bases and J shed 7 bases, with 11 bases lying between them. The CDR3 sequence is CASKVRANSPLHF. The CDR3 DNA is TGTGCCAGCAAGGTCAGGGCGAATTCACCCCTCCACTTT.